The clone carrying this TCR beta chain was picked up one time. Its antigen is unidentified. This entry comes from a study of T cell clonotyping in hematopoietic cell transplantation. Looking at the study overall: Recipient samples before transplant were obtained post-cytoreduction.

This CDR3 is 16 amino acids long. CDR1 MGHDK and CDR2 SYGVNS come from the germline V gene. Trimming took 3 bases from V and 5 from J; bases not matched to a gene: 10. The table came from immunoSEQ multiplex PCR; TCRdb's copy has only in-frame clones and leaves some out. The repertoire holds about 36,000 clones, with 90% to 95% as singletons. Time point specified: recipient sample about 28 days before transplant, after cytoreduction. Regarding the study as a whole: At the given depth, recipient repertoires were over 95% de novo clonotypes. Broader posttransplant TCR repertoire diversity was predicted by graft donor and pretransplant recipient Inverse Simpson Index values.

The sample was peripheral blood mononuclear cells, taken before stem cell transplant. This TCR was sampled from a man between 40 and 49 years old with chronic myeloid leukemia. Some clones in this sample may be carry-over from other donors' samples. The rearrangement links TRBV25-1 to TRBJ1-2; 9 nucleotides agree with TRBD1. The CDR3 spells CASSDLGTGSRYGYTF. Here the CDR3 DNA reads TGTGCCAGCAGTGATCTGGGGACAGGGTCGAGGTATGGCTACACCTTC.